The sequence of this T cell receptor beta chain was determined in a study of T-cell memory formation after mild COVID-19. Overall study: The two donors had largely donor-specific TCR clusters. General study findings and limits: CD4+ contracting clones were mainly CM and EM; CD8+ ones, EMRA. Clones that contracted from day 15 to 85 were balanced CD4/CD8, while later expanders leaned CD4+.

Looked up from germline, CDR1 is MGHDK and CDR2 is SYGVNS. V lost 6 bases and J lost 0, with 8 bases in between. The CDR3 runs 14 residues. After 5'RACE with constant-segment primers, TCR alpha and TCR beta cDNA libraries carrying sample barcodes and UMIs were obtained. TCRdb itself ran the 5' RACE reads through MiXCR, one entry per CDR3 protein. The sample has about 400,000 distinct CDR3 sequences, about 25% seen once. Turning to this clonotype: Antigen specificity is unknown.

This clonotype was obtained from an adult woman who had mild COVID-19 (a few samples of this study predate the infection). Cell type and time point are not known. The chain uses TRBV25-1 and TRBJ2-2, with D unresolved. The sample was PBMCs or a T cell subset sorted from them (not recorded which). The DNA of the CDR3 is TGTGCCAGCAGCCCCGACCCGAACACCGGGGAGCTGTTTTTT. Protein: CASSPDPNTGELFF.